One and the same sample provided the 23 T cell receptor beta chains below, sequenced in a study of T cells in Graves' hyperthyroidism and ophthalmopathy. RNA transcripts provided the source from which TCR beta CDR3 regions were amplified. The primer set for the first-round RT-PCR of the TCR CDR3 was HTBI. TCRdb analysed the multiplex PCR reads with MiXCR anew, one entry per CDR3 protein. The repertoire includes about 640,000 distinct CDR3 sequences, around 20% of them detected once, and about 34% sits in the top ten. What was sequenced was blood. These receptors were taken from a man aged 30-40 years with Graves' ophthalmopathy.

The table lists this clonotype with many counts. The CDR3 here is CASSRPVSDTQYF. Written as DNA, the CDR3 is TGTGCCAGCAGCCGGCCGGTGTCAGATACGCAGTATTTT. The rearrangement uses TRBV7-9 and TRBJ2-3; the D is unclear. This CDR3 is built from 13 residues. The V end was cut by 5 bases, the J end by 4 bases, with 10 bases between. Germline CDR1 and CDR2: SEHNR and FQNEAQ (reference sequence).

This clonotype has just a few counts. One end of the junction fails to match germline, which may point to a read error. The chain is built from TRBV5-1 and TRBJ2-5; a possible D gene is TRBD1 (6 bases). CDR1 is SGHRS and CDR2 is YFSETQ in the germline V gene. This CDR3 is 13 amino acids long. The CDR3 DNA is TGTGCCAGCAGCCCGGGACATGAAGAGACCCAGTACTTC. It translates to CASSPGHEETQYF.

A few counts support this clonotype. In DNA form, the CDR3 reads TGCAGTGCTAGATACGGGACTAGCGGGATGGCTCAGTACTTC. Translating it yields CSARYGTSGMAQYF. The chain uses TRBV20-1 and TRBJ2-5, with 13 positions matching TRBD2. Germline V gene lookup returns CDR1 DFQATT and CDR2 SNEGSKA (reference sequence). V was pared by 2 bases and J by 11 bases, with 8 bases of the junction left unmatched. The CDR3 consists of 14 residues.

The V gene is TRBV27, the J gene TRBJ2-7; possibly TRBD1 or TRBD2 for D (5 bases each). Germline-derived CDR1 and CDR2 are MNHEY and SMNVEV (reference sequence). The ends were cut back, 3 bases at V and 6 bases at J, with 21 bases in the middle. The CDR3 has 16 amino acids. The CDR3 here is CASSFLRDPKPLEQYF. The CDR3 nucleotides are TGTGCCAGCAGTTTTCTCCGGGACCCCAAACCCCTCGAGCAGTACTTC.

As regards this clonotype: This may arise from a read error, as a much more abundant clone is one base away. This sequence joins TRBV28 and TRBJ1-2, with D tentatively TRBD1 (5 bases). CDR3 length equals 12 residues. In germline, CDR1 is MDHEN, CDR2 SYDVKM. In nucleotides, the CDR3 is TGTGCCAGCACCACGACGGGACGGGGCTACGCCTTC. Its translation is CASTTTGRGYAF.

Only a few counts were recorded for this clonotype. CDR3 in amino acids: CASSQDAGTVETQYF. The CDR3 DNA reads as TGCGCCAGCAGCCAAGATGCGGGGACGGTAGAGACCCAGTACTTC. The J gene is TRBJ2-5, the V gene TRBV4-3; possible D gene TRBD2, 6 bases. V was pared by 0 bases and J by 4 bases, with 12 bases between. Germline V gives CDR1 LGHNA, CDR2 YSLEER. The CDR3 totals 15 residues.

This clonotype was counted many times. The chain joins TRBV6-5 to TRBJ2-5; D possibly corresponds to TRBD1 (5 bases). The V and J ends lost 0 bases and 2 bases respectively, with 10 bases between them. Germline CDR1 is MNHEY and CDR2 is SVGAGI. The CDR3 contains 15 residues. The CDR3 loop is CASSYSGREQETQYF. In DNA, the CDR3 is TGTGCCAGCAGTTACTCGGGCAGGGAACAAGAGACCCAGTACTTC.

This clonotype has at least ten counts. V usage is TRBV30 and J usage is TRBJ1-5, with 9 bases lining up with TRBD1. The CDR3 has 15 amino acids. With 0 bases clipped from V and 4 bases from J, the junction kept 4 bases outside the gene matches. CDR1 is GTSNPN, CDR2 SVGIG, per germline (reference sequence). The CDR3 sequence: CAWSVRGQGNQPQHF. CDR3 in DNA: TGTGCCTGGAGTGTCAGAGGACAGGGGAATCAGCCCCAGCATTTT. Variable domain in full (rest from reference TRBV30 and TRBJ1-5): SQTIHQWPATLVQPVGSPLSLECTVEGTSNPNLYWYRQAAGRGLQLLFYSVGIGQISSEVPQNLSASRPQDRQFILSSKKLLLSDSGFYLCAWSVRGQGNQPQHFGDGTRLSIL.

The chain combines TRBV11-2 with TRBJ2-5, with D unclear. Germline CDR1 and CDR2: SGHAT and FQNNGV. V was shortened by 3 bases and J by 0 bases, with 11 bases between the two germline ends. The CDR3 consists of 15 residues. CDR3 sequence reads: CASSFLLRNQETQYF. The DNA of the CDR3 is TGTGCCAGCAGCTTCTTACTCCGGAACCAAGAGACCCAGTACTTC.

The V gene is TRBV6-1, the J gene TRBJ2-7; no clear D gene. Trimming shortened V by 6 bases and J by 6 bases, and 15 bases separated the two germline ends. This CDR3 spans 13 amino acids. The V gene's germline CDR1 is MNHNS and CDR2 SASEGT. CDR3 region: CASSPGPWFEQYF. CDR3 DNA: TGTGCCAGCAGCCCCGGGCCCTGGTTCGAGCAGTACTTC.

The table lists this clonotype with many counts. The V call is TRBV14, the J call TRBJ2-5; D may be TRBD2 (5 bases). The CDR3 runs 14 residues. Trimming took 3 bases from V and 7 from J, leaving 15 bases between them. Germline CDR1 SGHDN, CDR2 FVKESK. The CDR3 DNA sequence: TGTGCCAGCAGCCAGACTACGCCAACGGGGACCCAGTACTTC. It yields the protein CASSQTTPTGTQYF. Variable domain in full (rest from reference TRBV14 and TRBJ2-5): EAGVTQFPSHSVIEKGQTVTLRCDPISGHDNLYWYRRVMGKEIKFLLHFVKESKQDESGMPNNRFLAERTGGTYSTLKVQPAELEDSGVYFCASSQTTPTGTQYFGPGTRLLVL.

V and J are TRBV27 and TRBJ1-5; no firm D call. Germline V gives CDR1 MNHEY, CDR2 SMNVEV (reference sequence). With 8 bases removed from V and 0 bases from J, the gap between germline ends came to 23 bases. The length of the CDR3 is 18 residues. As DNA, the CDR3 is TGTGCCAGCTCGCTTACCCTAGCTCAAGGAAATAGCAATCAGCCCCAGCATTTT. The encoded protein is CASSLTLAQGNSNQPQHF.

The rearrangement uses TRBV19 and TRBJ2-7; possible D gene TRBD2, 5 bases. This CDR3 region has 13 residues. Trimming took off 2 bases at V and 2 bases at J, with 7 bases between the two ends. Germline CDR1 reads LNHDA; CDR2 reads SQIVND (reference sequence). In nucleotides, the CDR3 is TGTGCCAGTAGTATAAGGGAGACCTACGAGCAGTACTTC. Translated: CASSIRETYEQYF.

The chain links TRBV28 to TRBJ1-3; D unclear. The CDR3 loop spans 13 amino acids. CDR1 is MDHEN, CDR2 SYDVKM, per germline. Trimming stripped 7 bases from V and 2 bases from J, with 9 bases between. The CDR3 DNA is TGTGCCAGCACGGCGTTTACTGGAAACACCATATATTTT. It translates to CASTAFTGNTIYF.

This chain connects TRBV14 to TRBJ2-7; D gene uncertain. V was trimmed by 3 bases and J by 3 bases, leaving 21 bases between them. This CDR3 is 17 amino acids long. The germline V gene encodes CDR1 SGHDN and CDR2 FVKESK. CDR3 DNA: TGTGCCAGCAGCCAGAGACCAGAAAACACGAAATACTACGAGCAGTACTTC. As protein: CASSQRPENTKYYEQYF.

This chain joins TRBV18 and TRBJ2-7; TRBD2 aligns across 12 bases. J lost 5 bases, V lost 4 bases, and 3 bases had no gene match. Per the germline V gene, CDR1 is KGHSH and CDR2 is LQKENI. The CDR3 runs 14 residues. CDR3 sequence reads: CASSRTSGKDEQYF. The CDR3 region has the DNA TGTGCCAGCTCACGGACTAGCGGGAAGGACGAGCAGTACTTC.

In the case of this clonotype: One junction end does not reproduce the germline sequence, and a read error may be involved. The rearrangement links TRBV7-7 to TRBJ2-7; the match to TRBD1 covers 7 bases. The CDR3 sequence is 15 residues long. From germline, CDR1 is SSHAT and CDR2 FNYEAQ (reference sequence). The chain's CDR3 is CASSLERGPTYEQYF. The CDR3 DNA follows: TGTGCTAGCAGCTTAGAGAGGGGGCCCACCTACGAGCAGTACTTC.

The genes are TRBV10-3 and TRBJ2-7; TRBD2 matches 11 bases. Losses at the gene ends were 6 bases for V and 7 bases for J; bases not matched to a gene: 5. This CDR3 region has 13 residues. Germline CDR1 ENHRY, CDR2 SYGVKD. The CDR3 nucleotides are TGTGCCATCAGCGGGACTAGCGGTGGGGAGCAGTACTTC. This sequence encodes CAISGTSGGEQYF.

This clonotype occurred many times. This chain uses TRBV6-2 or TRBV6-3 with TRBJ2-7; TRBD1 agrees at 7 bases. Germline V gene data show CDR1 as MNHEY and CDR2 as SVGEGT. The V and J ends lost 2 bases and 2 bases, in that order; junction bases with no gene match: 3. The CDR3 loop spans 14 amino acids. The CDR3 sequence is CASSYLGQAYEQYF. CDR3 sequence (DNA): TGTGCCAGCAGTTACCTTGGACAGGCCTACGAGCAGTACTTC.

V is TRBV12-3 or TRBV12-4 and J is TRBJ1-2; 7 nucleotides match TRBD1. The CDR3 runs 16 residues. The trim removed 4 bases at V and 0 bases at J, leaving 8 bases unmatched. The CDR3: CASSSRGTASNYGYTF. CDR3 bases: TGTGCCAGCAGTTCCCGGGGGACAGCGTCTAACTATGGCTACACCTTC.

The chain couples TRBV12-3 or TRBV12-4 to TRBJ2-7; TRBD1 is a possible D gene (6 bases). The CDR3 sequence is 17 residues long. V dropped 1 base and J dropped 3 bases, with 19 bases sitting between them. The CDR3 here is CASSLGVWGARGYEQYF. CDR3 sequence (DNA): TGTGCCAGCAGTTTAGGGGTGTGGGGAGCCAGGGGCTACGAGCAGTACTTC.

This clonotype was seen more than once but under ten times. This chain links TRBV28 with TRBJ1-2; 8 nucleotides line up with TRBD1. Germline-derived CDR1 and CDR2 are MDHEN and SYDVKM. The CDR3 consists of 14 residues. V shed 4 bases and J 7 bases; nucleotides not matched to a gene: 8. Here the CDR3 reads CASSSSPRGRGYTF. The CDR3 DNA sequence: TGTGCCAGCAGTTCATCTCCCAGGGGGCGTGGCTACACCTTC.

In its sample, this clonotype was seen a few times. The CDR3 DNA sequence: TGCAGTGCTTGTGGGCAGGTTTACACAGATACGCAGTATTTT. Translated: CSACGQVYTDTQYF. The rearrangement uses TRBV20-1 and TRBJ2-3, with no clear D. This CDR3 has 14 amino acids. Trimming removed 5 bases from V and 2 bases from J, with 14 bases in between. Germline CDR1 reads DFQATT; CDR2 reads SNEGSKA (reference sequence).